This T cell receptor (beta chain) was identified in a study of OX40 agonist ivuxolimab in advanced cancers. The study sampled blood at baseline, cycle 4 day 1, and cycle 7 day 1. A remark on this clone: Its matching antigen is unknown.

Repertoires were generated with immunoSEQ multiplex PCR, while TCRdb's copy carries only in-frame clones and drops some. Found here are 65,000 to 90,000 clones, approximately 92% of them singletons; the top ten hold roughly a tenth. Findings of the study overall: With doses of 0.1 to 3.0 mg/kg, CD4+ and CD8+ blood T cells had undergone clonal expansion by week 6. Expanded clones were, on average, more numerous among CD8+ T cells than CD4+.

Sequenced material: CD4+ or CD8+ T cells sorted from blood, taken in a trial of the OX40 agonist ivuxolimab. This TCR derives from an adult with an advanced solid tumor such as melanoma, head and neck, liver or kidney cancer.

CDR3 residues: CASSERLAGGTNTGELFF. The DNA of the CDR3 is TGTGCCAGCAGTGAACGACTAGCGGGGGGCACTAACACCGGGGAGCTGTTTTTT. The chain employs TRBV25-1 and TRBJ2-2; TRBD2 aligns across 13 bases. The germline gives CDR1 MGHDK, CDR2 SYGVNS. This CDR3 is built from 18 residues. Trimming removed 2 bases from V and 2 bases from J; junction bases left unmatched: 5.